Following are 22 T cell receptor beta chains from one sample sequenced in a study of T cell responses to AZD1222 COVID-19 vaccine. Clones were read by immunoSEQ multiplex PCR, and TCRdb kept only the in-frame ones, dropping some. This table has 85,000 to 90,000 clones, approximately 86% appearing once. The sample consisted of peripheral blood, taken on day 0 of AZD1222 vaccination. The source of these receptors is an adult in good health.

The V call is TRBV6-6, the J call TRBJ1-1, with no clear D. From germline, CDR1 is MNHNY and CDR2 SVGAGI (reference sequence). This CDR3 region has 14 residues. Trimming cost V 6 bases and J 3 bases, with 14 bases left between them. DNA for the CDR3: TGTGCCAGCAGCCATAGGGAGTTGTACACTGAAGCTTTCTTT. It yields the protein CASSHRELYTEAFF.

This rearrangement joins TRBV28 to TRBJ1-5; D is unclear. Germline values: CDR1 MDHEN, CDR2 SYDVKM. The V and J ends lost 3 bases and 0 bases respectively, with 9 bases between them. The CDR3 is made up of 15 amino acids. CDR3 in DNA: TGTGCCAGCAGTTTTAGGGTATATAGCAATCAGCCCCAGCATTTT. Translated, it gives CASSFRVYSNQPQHF.

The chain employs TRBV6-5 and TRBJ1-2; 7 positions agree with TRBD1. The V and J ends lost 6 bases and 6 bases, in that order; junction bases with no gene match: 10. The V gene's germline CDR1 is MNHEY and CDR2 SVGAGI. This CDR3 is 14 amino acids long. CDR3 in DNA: TGTGCCAGCAGGGAGACAGGGATAAGTAATGGCTACACCTTC. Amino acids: CASRETGISNGYTF.

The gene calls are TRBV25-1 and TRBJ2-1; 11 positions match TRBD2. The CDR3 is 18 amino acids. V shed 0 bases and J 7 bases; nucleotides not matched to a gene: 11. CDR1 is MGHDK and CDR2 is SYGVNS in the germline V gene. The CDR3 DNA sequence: TGTGCCAGCAGTGAATACGCACAGGCCGGACTAGCGGGTAATGAGCAGTTCTTC. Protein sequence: CASSEYAQAGLAGNEQFF.

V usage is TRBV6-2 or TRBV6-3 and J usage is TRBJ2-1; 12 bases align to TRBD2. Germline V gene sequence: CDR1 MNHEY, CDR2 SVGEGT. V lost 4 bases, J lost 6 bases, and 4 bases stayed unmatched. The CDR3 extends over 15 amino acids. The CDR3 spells CASSSGLAGRNEQFF. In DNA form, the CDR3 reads TGTGCCAGCAGTTCGGGACTAGCGGGCCGCAATGAGCAGTTCTTC.

The CDR3 region is CASSFVGEDTEAFF. The CDR3 bases are TGCGCCAGCAGCTTCGTGGGGGAGGACACTGAAGCTTTCTTT. The chain has TRBV5-1 and TRBJ1-1, with D perhaps matching TRBD1 (5 bases). This CDR3 has 14 amino acids. Trimming left V 2 bases short and J 3 bases short, with 11 bases between. Germline CDR1 SGHRS, CDR2 YFSETQ.

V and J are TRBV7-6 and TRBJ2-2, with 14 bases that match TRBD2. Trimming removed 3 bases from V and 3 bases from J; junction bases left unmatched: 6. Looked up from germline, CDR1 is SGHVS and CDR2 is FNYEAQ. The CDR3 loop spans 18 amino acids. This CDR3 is CASSFLTSGRADTGELFF. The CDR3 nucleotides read TGTGCCAGCAGCTTCCTGACTAGCGGGAGGGCCGACACCGGGGAGCTGTTTTTT. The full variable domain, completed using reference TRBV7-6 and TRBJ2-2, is GAGVSQSPRYKVTKRGQDVALRCDPISGHVSLYWYRQALGQGPEFLTYFNYEAQQDKSGLPNDRFSAERPEGSISTLTIQRTEQRDSAMYRCASSFLTSGRADTGELFFGEGSRLTVL.

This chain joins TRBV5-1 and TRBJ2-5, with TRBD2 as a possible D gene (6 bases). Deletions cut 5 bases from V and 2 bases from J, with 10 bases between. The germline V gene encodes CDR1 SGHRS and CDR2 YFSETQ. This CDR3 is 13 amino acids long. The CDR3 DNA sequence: TGCGCCAGCAGTTCTAGCGTACAAGAGACCCAGTACTTC. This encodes CASSSSVQETQYF.

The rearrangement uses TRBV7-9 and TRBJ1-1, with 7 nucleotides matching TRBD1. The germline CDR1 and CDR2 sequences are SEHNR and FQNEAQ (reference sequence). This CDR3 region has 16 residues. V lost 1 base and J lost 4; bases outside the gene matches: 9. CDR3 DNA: TGTGCCAGCAGCTTAGGACAGGGTAACGGGGGCACTGAAGCTTTCTTT. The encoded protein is CASSLGQGNGGTEAFF.

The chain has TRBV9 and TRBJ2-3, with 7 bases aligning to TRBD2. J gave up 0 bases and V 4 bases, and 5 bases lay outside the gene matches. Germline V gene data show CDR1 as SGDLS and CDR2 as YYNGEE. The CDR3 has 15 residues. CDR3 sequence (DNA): TGTGCCAGCAGCCCTTCGACTAGCAGCACAGATACGCAGTATTTT. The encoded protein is CASSPSTSSTDTQYF.

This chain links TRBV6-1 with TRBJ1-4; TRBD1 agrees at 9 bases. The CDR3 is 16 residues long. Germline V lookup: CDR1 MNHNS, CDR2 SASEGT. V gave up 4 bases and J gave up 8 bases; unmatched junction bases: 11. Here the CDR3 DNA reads TGTGCCAGCAGTGTAAGACCGGGACAGGGATCCGAAAAACTGTTTTTT. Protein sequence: CASSVRPGQGSEKLFF.

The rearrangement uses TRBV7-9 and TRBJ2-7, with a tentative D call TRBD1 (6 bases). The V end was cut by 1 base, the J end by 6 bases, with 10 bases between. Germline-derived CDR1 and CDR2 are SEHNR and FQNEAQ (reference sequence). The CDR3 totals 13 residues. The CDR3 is CASSLGGQFEQYF. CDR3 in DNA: TGTGCCAGCAGCTTAGGGGGGCAGTTCGAGCAGTACTTC.

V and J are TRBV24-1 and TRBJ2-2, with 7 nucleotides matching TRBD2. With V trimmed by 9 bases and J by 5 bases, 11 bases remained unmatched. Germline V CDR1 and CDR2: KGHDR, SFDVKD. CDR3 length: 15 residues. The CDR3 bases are TGTGCCACCCAGAACAGCGGGGCCGGTACCGGGGAGCTGTTTTTT. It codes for CATQNSGAGTGELFF.

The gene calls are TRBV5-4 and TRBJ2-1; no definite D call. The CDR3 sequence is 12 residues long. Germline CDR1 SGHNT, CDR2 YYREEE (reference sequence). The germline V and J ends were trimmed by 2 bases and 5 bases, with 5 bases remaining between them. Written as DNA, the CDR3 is TGTGCCAGCAGCTTTGGGAACAATGAGCAGTTCTTC. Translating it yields CASSFGNNEQFF.

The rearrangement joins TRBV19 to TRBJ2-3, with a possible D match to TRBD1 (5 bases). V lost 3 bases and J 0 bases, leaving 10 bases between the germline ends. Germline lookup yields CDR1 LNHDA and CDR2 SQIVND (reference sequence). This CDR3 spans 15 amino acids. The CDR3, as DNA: TGTGCCAGTAGTATCGGGCAGGGCAGCACAGATACGCAGTATTTT. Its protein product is CASSIGQGSTDTQYF. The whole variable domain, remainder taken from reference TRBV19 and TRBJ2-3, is DGGITQSPKYLFRKEGQNVTLSCEQNLNHDAMYWYRQDPGQGLRLIYYSQIVNDFQKGDIAEGYSVSREKKESFPLTVTSAQKNPTAFYLCASSIGQGSTDTQYFGPGTRLTVL.

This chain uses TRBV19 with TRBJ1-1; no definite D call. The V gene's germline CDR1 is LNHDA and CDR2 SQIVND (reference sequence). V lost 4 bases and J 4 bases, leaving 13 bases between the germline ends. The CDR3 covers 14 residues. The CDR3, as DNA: TGTGCCAGTAGTAGGACGACGGCCGGCACTGAAGCTTTCTTT. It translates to CASSRTTAGTEAFF.

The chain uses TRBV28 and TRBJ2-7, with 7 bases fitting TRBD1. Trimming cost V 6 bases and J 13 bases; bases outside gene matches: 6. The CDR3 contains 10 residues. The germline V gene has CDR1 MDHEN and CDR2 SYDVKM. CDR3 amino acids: CASSLDRVYF. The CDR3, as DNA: TGTGCCAGCAGCCTCGACAGGGTCTACTTC.

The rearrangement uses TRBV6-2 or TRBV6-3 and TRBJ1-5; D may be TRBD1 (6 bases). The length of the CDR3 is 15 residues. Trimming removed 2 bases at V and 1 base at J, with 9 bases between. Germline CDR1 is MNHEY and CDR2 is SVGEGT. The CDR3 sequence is CASSYAGASNQPQHF. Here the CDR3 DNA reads TGTGCCAGCAGTTACGCGGGGGCAAGCAATCAGCCCCAGCATTTT.

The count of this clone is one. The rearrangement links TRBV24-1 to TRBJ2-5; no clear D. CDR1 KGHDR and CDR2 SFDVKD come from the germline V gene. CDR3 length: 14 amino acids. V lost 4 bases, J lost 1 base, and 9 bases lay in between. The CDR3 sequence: CATSDDPSQETQYF. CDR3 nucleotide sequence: TGTGCCACCAGTGACGATCCTTCCCAAGAGACCCAGTACTTC.

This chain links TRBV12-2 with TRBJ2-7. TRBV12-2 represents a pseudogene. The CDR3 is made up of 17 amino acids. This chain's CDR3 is CASRLARGPPSSYEQYF. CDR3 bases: TGTGCAAGTCGCTTAGCTCGGGGACCTCCGAGCTCCTACGAGCAGTACTTC.

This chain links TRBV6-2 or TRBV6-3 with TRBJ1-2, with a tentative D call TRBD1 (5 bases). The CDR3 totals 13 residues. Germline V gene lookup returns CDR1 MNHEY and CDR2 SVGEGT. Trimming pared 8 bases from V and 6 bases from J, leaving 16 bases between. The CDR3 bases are TGTGCCAGCGGCCGGGGCAGGGAGCATGGCTACACCTTC. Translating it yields CASGRGREHGYTF.

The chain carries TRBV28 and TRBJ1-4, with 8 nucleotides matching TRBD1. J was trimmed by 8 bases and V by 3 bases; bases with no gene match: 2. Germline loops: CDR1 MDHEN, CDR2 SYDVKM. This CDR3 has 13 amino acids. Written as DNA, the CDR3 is TGTGCCAGCAGTTTCGGACAGGGAGAAAAACTGTTTTTT. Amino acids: CASSFGQGEKLFF.